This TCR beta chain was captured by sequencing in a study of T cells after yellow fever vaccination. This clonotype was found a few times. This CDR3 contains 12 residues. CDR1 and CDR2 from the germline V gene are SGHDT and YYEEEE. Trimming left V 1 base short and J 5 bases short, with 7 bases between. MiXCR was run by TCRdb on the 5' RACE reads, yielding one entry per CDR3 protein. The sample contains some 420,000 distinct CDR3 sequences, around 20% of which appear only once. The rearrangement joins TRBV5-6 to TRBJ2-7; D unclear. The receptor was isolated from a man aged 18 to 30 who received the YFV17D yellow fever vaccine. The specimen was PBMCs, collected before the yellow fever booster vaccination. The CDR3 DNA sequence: TGTGCCAGCAGCTTGATCGGTAACGAGCAGTACGTC. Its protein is CASSLIGNEQYV.